These 12 T cell receptor beta chains came from one sample sequenced in a study of identical twins. In TCRdb, the 5' RACE reads were re-called with MiXCR into one record per CDR3 protein. This sample has some 660,000 distinct CDR3 sequences, with 8.5% to 9.5% found just once. This same sample was also taken into another study, of yellow fever vaccine responses in identical twins.

Specimen: PBMCs. These receptors were taken from a woman aged 18 to 35 in good health.

The chain has TRBV4-3 and TRBJ2-7; TRBD2 matches at 7 bases. Germline trimming cut 1 base from V and 6 bases from J; bases unmatched to any gene: 9. CDR1 and CDR2 (germline): LGHNA, YSLEER. This CDR3 is 15 amino acids long. CDR3 residues: CASSQGGRGAGEQYF. In DNA form, the CDR3 reads TGCGCCAGCAGCCAAGGTGGGAGGGGTGCGGGCGAGCAGTACTTC.

A remark on this clonotype: Compared with germline, one end of the junction differs, possibly owing to a read error. The chain has TRBV4-3 and TRBJ2-7, with 9 bases identical to TRBD2. This CDR3 region has 16 residues. Germline V gene lookup returns CDR1 LGHNA and CDR2 YSLEER. The CDR3 loop is CTSSQELAGVAYEQYF. CDR3 bases: TGCACCAGCAGCCAAGAACTAGCGGGCGTCGCCTACGAGCAGTACTTC.

This clonotype was counted ten times or more. The chain employs TRBV29-1 and TRBJ2-1, with D possibly matching TRBD2 (7 bases). The germline V gene encodes CDR1 SQVTM and CDR2 ANQGSEA. The CDR3 is 14 residues long. V lost 1 base and J 4 bases, leaving 11 bases between the germline ends. CDR3 residues: CSVEGEGGYNEQFF. The CDR3 DNA sequence: TGCAGCGTTGAAGGGGAGGGGGGTTACAATGAGCAGTTCTTC.

In its sample, this clonotype was seen a few times. This chain links TRBV5-1 with TRBJ2-1; 14 positions agree with TRBD2. CDR3 length equals 17 residues. Germline V gives CDR1 SGHRS, CDR2 YFSETQ. V shed 3 bases and J 6 bases; nucleotides not matched to a gene: 8. The CDR3 loop is CASSSRLAGGHGNEQFF. DNA of the CDR3: TGCGCCAGCAGCTCTAGACTAGCGGGGGGGCACGGCAATGAGCAGTTCTTC. Complete variable domain (other parts from reference TRBV5-1 and TRBJ2-1): KAGVTQTPRYLIKTRGQQVTLSCSPISGHRSVSWYQQTPGQGLQFLFEYFSETQRNKGNFPGRFSGRQFSNSRSEMNVSTLELGDSALYLCASSSRLAGGHGNEQFFGPGTRLTVL.

This clonotype has only a few counts. The chain has TRBV6-2 or TRBV6-3 and TRBJ2-3; D is ambiguous. The CDR3 spans 11 residues. V lost 5 bases, J lost 5 bases, and 5 bases lay in between. Germline lookup yields CDR1 MNHEY and CDR2 SVGEGT. CDR3 sequence reads: CASSKKDTQYF. The CDR3 DNA follows: TGTGCCAGCAGTAAAAAAGATACGCAGTATTTT.

The CDR3 loop is CATSDSGARQGPPDTQYF. CDR3 coding DNA: TGTGCCACCAGTGATTCCGGAGCCCGACAGGGGCCGCCCGATACGCAGTATTTT. The chain has TRBV24-1 and TRBJ2-3; 8 bases map to TRBD1. The CDR3 contains 18 residues. The V gene's germline CDR1 is KGHDR and CDR2 SFDVKD. Trimming at V came to 2 bases and at J to 6 bases, leaving 15 bases not matched to a gene.

Ten or more counts support this clonotype. V usage is TRBV5-1 and J usage is TRBJ1-2; 9 bases fit TRBD1. Germline values: CDR1 SGHRS, CDR2 YFSETQ. The V segment lost 6 bases and the J segment 6 bases; nucleotides outside the gene matches: 18. CDR3 size: 17 residues. CDR3: CASTLGGTGGLKDGYTF. In DNA, the CDR3 is TGCGCCAGCACCCTAGGCGGTACAGGGGGCCTCAAGGATGGCTACACCTTC.

This clonotype showed up just a few times. The V gene is TRBV3-1, the J gene TRBJ1-1, with D perhaps TRBD1 (5 bases). Trimming removed 2 bases at V and 8 bases at J, with 15 bases between. Germline assignment: CDR1 LGHDT and CDR2 YNNKEL (reference sequence). The CDR3 is made up of 14 amino acids. This CDR3 is CASSQRDLRREAFF. CDR3 nucleotide sequence: TGTGCCAGCAGCCAAAGGGACCTCCGGCGAGAAGCTTTCTTT.

In this sample, this clonotype turned up many times. The chain carries TRBV5-1 and TRBJ2-3, with 12 bases identical to TRBD2. Germline assignment: CDR1 SGHRS and CDR2 YFSETQ. The trim removed 2 bases at V and 5 bases at J, leaving 12 bases unmatched. The CDR3 length is 18 residues. In nucleotides, the CDR3 is TGCGCCAGCAGCTTACTAGCGGGGGGCCGAAGGCTGGAAGATACGCAGTATTTT. The encoded protein is CASSLLAGGRRLEDTQYF.

The chain combines TRBV7-9 with TRBJ2-5; 9 nucleotides match TRBD2. Germline V CDR1 and CDR2: SEHNR, FQNEAQ (reference sequence). The CDR3 runs 14 residues. With V trimmed by 5 bases and J by 4 bases, 5 bases remained unmatched. The CDR3, as DNA: TGTGCCAGCAGCCCGCTAGCGGGAAGAGAGACCCAGTACTTC. Translating it yields CASSPLAGRETQYF.

This clonotype was counted a few times. The genes are TRBV6-2 or TRBV6-3 and TRBJ2-2; perhaps TRBD1 as D (5 bases). V gave up 3 bases and J gave up 6 bases, with 14 bases separating them. CDR1 is MNHEY and CDR2 is SVGEGT in the germline V gene. The CDR3 totals 15 residues. CDR3 coding DNA: TGTGCCAGCAGTTATGATTGGGGCTCTTCCGGGGAGCTGTTTTTT. This codes for CASSYDWGSSGELFF.

This clonotype occurred many times. The chain recombines TRBV7-2 with TRBJ2-5, with TRBD2 as a possible D gene (7 bases). The CDR3 has 14 residues. The V gene's germline CDR1 is SGHTA and CDR2 FQGNSA. The germline V and J ends were trimmed by 5 bases and 5 bases, with 15 bases remaining between them. The CDR3 loop is CASSLGGAGETQYF. CDR3 nucleotides: TGTGCCAGCAGCCTAGGGGGAGCGGGGGAGACCCAGTACTTC.